Presented here are 26 T cell receptor beta chains from one specimen sequenced in a study of cytomegalovirus exposure and HLA in healthy donors (dated by TCRdb to the late 2010s). Library preparation employed the immunoSEQ multiplex PCR assay. The multiplex PCR relied on a mix of 60 forward primers for TCR Vbeta segments and 13 reverse primers for TCR Jbeta segments. TCRdb carries this immuneACCESS record with in-frame sequences only. Its versions omit some clonotypes, under half of them owing to an unresolved V gene in the studies checked, with the rest unexplained. The sample yields around 120,000 clones; 75% to 85% were counted once. More than 7% of the sample goes to the ten largest clones. Sequenced sample: PBMCs. All receptors come from a female donor in good health and CMV-seropositive.

The V gene is TRBV7-9, the J gene TRBJ1-5, with 7 bases lining up with TRBD1. Per the germline V gene, CDR1 is SEHNR and CDR2 is FQNEAQ (reference sequence). Germline trimming cut 1 base from V and 6 bases from J; bases unmatched to any gene: 3. This CDR3 contains 14 residues. The CDR3 region is CASSLGTGIQPQHF. The CDR3 nucleotides are TGTGCCAGCAGCTTAGGGACAGGCATTCAGCCCCAGCATTTT.

Comments on this clone: The junction shows a germline mismatch at one end, possibly a read error. The genes are TRBV7-9 and TRBJ1-1, with D tentatively TRBD1 (5 bases). The CDR3 covers 12 residues. Germline CDR1 is SEHNR and CDR2 is FQNEAQ (reference sequence). The CDR3 DNA is TGTTCCAGCAGCTTGGGGGGGACTGAAGCTTTCTTT. Translated: CSSSLGGTEAFF. The variable domain in full, with the rest retrieved from reference TRBV7-9 and TRBJ1-1, is DTGVSQNPRHKITKRGQNVTFRCDPISEHNRLYWYRQTLGQGPEFLTYFQNEAQLEKSRLLSDRFSAERPKGSFSTLEIQRTEQGDSAMYLCSSSLGGTEAFFGQGTRLTVV.

This clone came up once. V is TRBV11-3 and J is TRBJ2-1; 7 positions agree with TRBD1. Germline V gene data show CDR1 as SGHNT and CDR2 as YENEEA. V was pared by 5 bases and J by 9 bases, with 10 bases of the junction left unmatched. The CDR3 contains 14 residues. The CDR3 protein is CASSTRTGAGEQFF. Written as DNA, the CDR3 is TGTGCCAGCAGCACCCGGACAGGAGCAGGTGAGCAGTTCTTC.

This chain uses TRBV19 with TRBJ1-3; D call uncertain. The CDR3 spans 16 residues. Trimming pared 3 bases from V and 2 bases from J, leaving 14 bases between. The germline V gene encodes CDR1 LNHDA and CDR2 SQIVND (reference sequence). The DNA of the CDR3 is TGTGCCAGTAGTATCATTCCCCGTTCTACTGGAAACACCATATATTTT. Its protein is CASSIIPRSTGNTIYF.

The chain joins TRBV19 to TRBJ2-2; possibly TRBD1 for D (6 bases). The germline V gene encodes CDR1 LNHDA and CDR2 SQIVND (reference sequence). Trimming shortened V by 6 bases and J by 2 bases, and 10 bases separated the two germline ends. There are 14 residues in the CDR3. The CDR3 reads CASSRTVNTGELFF. The CDR3 region has the DNA TGTGCCAGTAGCAGGACAGTTAACACCGGGGAGCTGTTTTTT.

This sequence joins TRBV7-9 and TRBJ1-1; 10 nucleotides line up with TRBD1. The CDR3 has 15 amino acids. Germline V gene lookup returns CDR1 SEHNR and CDR2 FQNEAQ (reference sequence). Losses at the gene ends were 4 bases for V and 4 bases for J; bases not matched to a gene: 6. The CDR3 bases are TGTGCCAGCAGCTCGGGGACAGGGGTTGGCACTGAAGCTTTCTTT. Translation gives CASSSGTGVGTEAFF.

V and J are TRBV2 and TRBJ1-6, with D possibly matching TRBD1 (6 bases). Trimming removed 6 bases from V and 7 bases from J, with 13 bases in between. The CDR3 totals 14 residues. The V gene's germline CDR1 is SNHLY and CDR2 FYNNEI. Here the CDR3 DNA reads TGTGCCAGCAGGGGGGCAGGGCCGAATTCACCCCTCCACTTT. Protein product: CASRGAGPNSPLHF. The variable domain in full, with the rest retrieved from reference TRBV2 and TRBJ1-6, is EPEVTQTPSHQVTQMGQEVILRCVPISNHLYFYWYRQILGQKVEFLVSFYNNEISEKSEIFDDQFSVERPDGSNFTLKIRSTKLEDSAMYFCASRGAGPNSPLHFGNGTRLTVT.

The genes are TRBV4-3 and TRBJ2-1; the match to TRBD2 covers 9 bases. The CDR3 covers 15 residues. V was clipped by 1 base and J by 2 bases; unmatched bases: 0. The germline V gene has CDR1 LGHNA and CDR2 YSLEER. CDR3 region: CASSQGGGAYNEQFF. The CDR3, as DNA: TGCGCCAGCAGCCAAGGCGGGGGGGCCTACAATGAGCAGTTCTTC.

This clone was counted a few times. The V and J genes are TRBV4-1 and TRBJ1-6; the D is unclear. Germline CDR1 reads MGHRA; CDR2 reads YSYEKL. Trimming pared 2 bases from V and 7 bases from J, leaving 9 bases between. The length of the CDR3 is 14 residues. The DNA for the CDR3 is TGCGCCAGCAGCCAACTGCAGATAAATTCACCCCTCCACTTT. It encodes CASSQLQINSPLHF.

In this sample, this clone turned up a few times. The chain is built from TRBV18 and TRBJ1-4; 7 positions match TRBD1. V trimming: 6 bases; J trimming: 4 bases; junction bases outside the gene matches: 11. CDR1 is KGHSH, CDR2 LQKENI, per germline. The CDR3 length is 16 residues. The CDR3 nucleotides are TGTGCCAGCTCCCCCGACAGGGTTGCTGGTAATGAAAAACTGTTTTTT. Amino acids: CASSPDRVAGNEKLFF. The full variable domain, in which reference TRBV18 and TRBJ1-4 provide the parts outside the CDR3, is NAGVMQNPRHLVRRRGQEARLRCSPMKGHSHVYWYRQLPEEGLKFMVYLQKENIIDESGMPKERFSAEFPKEGPSILRIQQVVRGDSAAYFCASSPDRVAGNEKLFFGSGTQLSVL.

The genes are TRBV4-1 and TRBJ1-1; 10 bases are shared with TRBD1. Germline V gives CDR1 MGHRA, CDR2 YSYEKL. The CDR3 spans 17 residues. After removal of 3 bases from V and 5 bases from J, the junction contained 12 bases not matched to a gene. The CDR3 region has the DNA TGCGCCAGCAGCCATACCGGGACAGGGGCGTTTAAGACTGAAGCTTTCTTT. This translates into CASSHTGTGAFKTEAFF.

The chain links TRBV27 to TRBJ1-6, with D uncertain. CDR3 length: 16 residues. The V gene lost 1 base and the J gene lost 0 bases, with 7 bases spanning the gap. CDR1 MNHEY and CDR2 SMNVEV come from the germline V gene (reference sequence). CDR3 DNA sequence: TGTGCCAGCAGTTTATTGCGGGACTCCTATAATTCACCCCTCCACTTT. This translates into CASSLLRDSYNSPLHF.

This chain uses TRBV10-3 with TRBJ1-1; D is possibly TRBD1 (5 bases). The CDR3 extends over 15 amino acids. V was trimmed by 4 bases and J by 3 bases, leaving 15 bases between them. The V gene's germline CDR1 is ENHRY and CDR2 SYGVKD. The chain's CDR3 is CAISGLMGGDTEAFF. CDR3 sequence (DNA): TGTGCCATCAGTGGACTCATGGGGGGTGACACTGAAGCTTTCTTT.

This chain links TRBV11-1 with TRBJ2-7, with D uncertain. Trimming took off 1 base at V and 4 bases at J, with 26 bases between the two ends. The length of the CDR3 is 19 residues. Germline V lookup: CDR1 SGHAT, CDR2 FQDESV (reference sequence). CDR3 loop: CASSLDLMDGAGPVYEQYF. The CDR3 coding sequence is TGTGCCAGCAGCTTAGATTTAATGGATGGTGCAGGCCCCGTTTACGAGCAGTACTTC.

The chain links TRBV5-1 to TRBJ1-2; no clear D gene. The V end was cut by 0 bases, the J end by 6 bases, with 15 bases between. CDR3 length equals 15 residues. Per the germline V gene, CDR1 is SGHRS and CDR2 is YFSETQ. This CDR3 reads CASSLEVSGSDGYTF. CDR3 sequence (DNA): TGCGCCAGCAGCTTGGAGGTTTCGGGGTCGGATGGCTACACCTTC.

The gene calls are TRBV6-1 and TRBJ1-2; 9 bases fit TRBD1. The CDR3 consists of 15 residues. Germline values: CDR1 MNHNS, CDR2 SASEGT. J gave up 6 bases and V 2 bases, and 7 bases lay outside the gene matches. CDR3 coding DNA: TGTGCCAGCAGTGAATACAAAGGACAGGGGAATGGCTACACCTTC. This gives the protein CASSEYKGQGNGYTF.

Notes on this clone: Here the CDR3 omits its conserved ending phenylalanine or tryptophan, so a read error is the likely source. The rearrangement uses TRBV5-1 and TRBJ1-1; TRBD1 matches 7 bases. Germline V gene lookup returns CDR1 SGHRS and CDR2 YFSETQ. Losses at the gene ends were 2 bases for V and 4 bases for J; bases not matched to a gene: 11. CDR3 size: 16 residues. CDR3 loop: CASSLRAPQGGTEAFL. CDR3 nucleotide sequence: TGCGCCAGCAGCTTAAGGGCGCCCCAGGGGGGCACTGAAGCTTTCCTT.

The rearrangement links TRBV11-2 to TRBJ1-2; D gene uncertain. Trimming took 5 bases from V and 0 from J, leaving 10 bases between them. Germline CDR1 reads SGHAT; CDR2 reads FQNNGV. This CDR3 contains 14 residues. CDR3 nucleotide sequence: TGTGCCAGCAGCCTAGGACTATCTAACTATGGCTACACCTTC. Its translation is CASSLGLSNYGYTF.

The chain joins TRBV6-1 to TRBJ1-5; D is ambiguous. Trimming shortened V by 2 bases and J by 4 bases, and 12 bases separated the two germline ends. From germline, CDR1 is MNHNS and CDR2 SASEGT. This CDR3 region has 15 residues. CDR3 coding DNA: TGTGCCAGCAGTGAACAGACATACGGTAATCAGCCCCAGCATTTT. This translates into CASSEQTYGNQPQHF.

This rearrangement joins TRBV7-2 to TRBJ1-1; 9 positions match TRBD1. J was trimmed by 6 bases and V by 5 bases; bases with no gene match: 7. Germline CDR1 SGHTA, CDR2 FQGNSA. The CDR3 totals 14 residues. CDR3 amino acids: CASSETGGAAEAFF. In nucleotides, the CDR3 is TGTGCCAGCAGCGAAACAGGGGGCGCCGCTGAAGCTTTCTTT.

V usage is TRBV7-3 and J usage is TRBJ2-5, with a tentative D call TRBD2 (5 bases). Per the germline V gene, CDR1 is SGHTA and CDR2 is FQGTGA. V was cut by 3 bases and J by 2 bases, with 7 bases left in between. This CDR3 has 13 residues. The CDR3 is CASSFGVQETQYF. The DNA for the CDR3 is TGTGCCAGCAGCTTCGGGGTGCAAGAGACCCAGTACTTC.

The rearrangement links TRBV7-8 to TRBJ2-7; the match to TRBD1 covers 9 bases. CDR3 length equals 19 residues. The germline V gene encodes CDR1 SGHVS and CDR2 FQNEAQ. V dropped 3 bases and J dropped 3; count of bases not matched to a gene: 18. This CDR3 reads CASSFPSLPGTGSNYEQYF. For the CDR3, the DNA is TGTGCCAGCAGCTTTCCAAGTCTCCCGGGGACAGGGTCAAACTACGAGCAGTACTTC.

Turning to this clone: Distinct nucleotide sequences in the sample also encode this CDR3. As DNA, the CDR3 is TGTGCCTGGAGCAGGACTAGCGGGCGGCTCCAAGAGACCCAGTACTTC. This gives the protein CAWSRTSGRLQETQYF. The chain combines TRBV30 with TRBJ2-5; 11 positions match TRBD2. V dropped 3 bases and J dropped 1; count of bases not matched to a gene: 7. The CDR3 is made up of 16 amino acids. Germline V gene lookup returns CDR1 GTSNPN and CDR2 SVGIG (reference sequence).

Turning to this clone: One end of the junction does not line up with germline, which may come from a read error. V is TRBV4-1 and J is TRBJ2-7; D is perhaps TRBD1 (5 bases). Germline-derived CDR1 and CDR2 are MGHRA and YSYEKL. This CDR3 spans 14 amino acids. The CDR3 loop reads CASSQGGQSYAQYF. The CDR3 DNA sequence: TGCGCCAGCAGCCAAGGAGGACAATCCTACGCGCAGTACTTC.

V usage is TRBV2 and J usage is TRBJ1-1; D uncertain. This CDR3 region has 14 residues. The germline CDR1 and CDR2 sequences are SNHLY and FYNNEI. The CDR3 loop reads CASSENRQNTEAFF. The CDR3 DNA sequence: TGTGCGAGTTCGGAAAACCGACAGAACACTGAAGCTTTCTTT.

V usage is TRBV7-3 and J usage is TRBJ2-5; tentative D call: TRBD2 (6 bases). The V gene lost 5 bases and the J gene lost 9 bases, with 16 bases spanning the gap. Germline V lookup: CDR1 SGHTA, CDR2 FQGTGA. The CDR3 length is 13 residues. Here the CDR3 reads CASSPSGLASQYF. The CDR3 nucleotides read TGTGCCAGCAGCCCCAGCGGGCTGGCTTCCCAGTACTTC.